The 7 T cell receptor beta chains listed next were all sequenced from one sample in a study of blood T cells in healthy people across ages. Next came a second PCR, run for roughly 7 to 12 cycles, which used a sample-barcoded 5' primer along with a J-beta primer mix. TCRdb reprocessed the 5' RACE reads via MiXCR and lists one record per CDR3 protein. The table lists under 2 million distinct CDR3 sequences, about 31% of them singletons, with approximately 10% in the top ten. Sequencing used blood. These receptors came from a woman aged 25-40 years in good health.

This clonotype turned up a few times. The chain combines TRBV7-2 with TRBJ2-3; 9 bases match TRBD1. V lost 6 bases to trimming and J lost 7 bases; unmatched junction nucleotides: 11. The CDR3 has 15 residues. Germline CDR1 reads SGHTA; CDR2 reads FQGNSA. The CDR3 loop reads CASSPGQGGKYTQYF. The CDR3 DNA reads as TGTGCCAGCAGTCCGGGACAGGGTGGGAAGTATACGCAGTATTTT.

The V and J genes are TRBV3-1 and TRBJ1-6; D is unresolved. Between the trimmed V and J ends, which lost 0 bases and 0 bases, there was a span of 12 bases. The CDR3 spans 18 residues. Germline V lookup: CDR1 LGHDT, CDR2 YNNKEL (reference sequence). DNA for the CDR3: TGTGCCAGCAGCCAAGATGAGACCTGGAGCTCCTATAATTCACCCCTCCACTTT. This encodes CASSQDETWSSYNSPLHF. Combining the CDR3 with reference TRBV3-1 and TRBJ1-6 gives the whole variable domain DTAVSQTPKYLVTQMGNDKSIKCEQNLGHDTMYWYKQDSKKFLKIMFSYNNKELIINETVPNRFSPKSPDKAHLNLHINSLELGDSAVYFCASSQDETWSSYNSPLHFGNGTRLTVT.

The chain's CDR3 is CAWNIQYF. The CDR3 region has the DNA TGTGCCTGGAACATTCAGTACTTC. The chain has TRBV30 and TRBJ2-4, with D unresolved. Germline CDR1 is GTSNPN and CDR2 is SVGIG (reference sequence). The CDR3 is 8 residues long. Trimming took 4 bases from V and 8 from J, leaving 0 bases between them. The full variable domain, completed using reference TRBV30 and TRBJ2-4, is SQTIHQWPATLVQPVGSPLSLECTVEGTSNPNLYWYRQAAGRGLQLLFYSVGIGQISSEVPQNLSASRPQDRQFILSSKKLLLSDSGFYLCAWNIQYFGAGTRLSVL.

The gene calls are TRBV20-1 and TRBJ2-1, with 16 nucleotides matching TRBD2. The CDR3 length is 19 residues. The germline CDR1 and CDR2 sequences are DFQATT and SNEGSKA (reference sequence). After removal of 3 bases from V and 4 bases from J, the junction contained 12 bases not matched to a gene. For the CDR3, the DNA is TGCAGTGCTAGCCCCAACCCCGGGACTAGCGGGGGGGTGTACAATGAGCAGTTCTTC. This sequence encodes CSASPNPGTSGGVYNEQFF.

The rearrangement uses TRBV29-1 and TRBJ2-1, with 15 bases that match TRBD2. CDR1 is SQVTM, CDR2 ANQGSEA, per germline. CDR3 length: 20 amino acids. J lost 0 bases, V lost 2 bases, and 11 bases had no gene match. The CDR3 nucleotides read TGCAGCGTTGAAAAAGTTTGGACTAGCGGGAGGGCTCGCTCCTACAATGAGCAGTTCTTC. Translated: CSVEKVWTSGRARSYNEQFF.

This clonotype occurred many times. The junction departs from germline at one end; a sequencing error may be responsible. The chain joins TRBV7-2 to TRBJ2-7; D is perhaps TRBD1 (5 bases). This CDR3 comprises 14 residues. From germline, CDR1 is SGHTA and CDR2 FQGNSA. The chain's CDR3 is CASSLDGRDYEQYF. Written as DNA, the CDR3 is TGCGCCAGCAGCTTGGACGGCAGGGACTACGAGCAGTACTTC.

CDR3 nucleotide sequence: TGTGCCAGCAGCTTGTATAAGGGGGCAGTAACGTCGGACACTGAAGCTTTCTTT. Translation gives CASSLYKGAVTSDTEAFF. This chain joins TRBV5-8 and TRBJ1-1; 7 bases fit TRBD1. Germline lookup yields CDR1 SGHTS and CDR2 YDEGEE. The V and J ends lost 1 base and 3 bases, in that order; junction bases with no gene match: 15. The CDR3 spans 18 residues.